The sequence of this T cell receptor beta chain was determined in a study of regulatory T cells in long-lasting Graves disease. Study in general: Antithyroid drug exposure in newly diagnosed Graves' patients had lasted under 3 months.

Time point meaning: newly diagnosed GD, antithyroid drugs for less than 3 months. The TCR library was prepared using RNA isolated from PBMCs. This clonotype was observed a handful of times. TCR beta libraries were built with iRepertoire HTBI primers and Arm-PCR of CDR3 regions. Each CDR3 protein gets one entry after TCRdb re-called the multiplex PCR reads with MiXCR. This repertoire shows approximately 470,000 distinct CDR3 sequences, 15% to 20% found once; its top ten account for 12%. These same data were also listed under a study on T cells in Graves' hyperthyroidism and ophthalmopathy. That source reports: In blood, most of the thyroid clonotypes expanded above 0.001 were also present. Stable hyperthyroidism was told apart from ophthalmopathy by a model built on 13 V-J features.

The sample consisted of peripheral blood mononuclear cells (PBMCs), taken at new diagnosis, from a patient treated with antithyroid drugs. The clonotype was recovered from a middle-aged man with Graves disease.

The CDR3 protein is CASSPLAGAFGELFF. Here the CDR3 DNA reads TGTGCCAGCAGCCCACTAGCGGGAGCGTTCGGGGAGCTGTTTTTT. The V and J genes are TRBV7-9 and TRBJ2-2; 11 bases are a match to TRBD2. The CDR3 has 15 amino acids. Germline loops: CDR1 SEHNR, CDR2 FQNEAQ (reference sequence). V gave up 5 bases and J gave up 7 bases; unmatched junction bases: 6.